These 19 T cell receptor beta chains originate from one sample sequenced in a study of CD8+ T cells in alopecia areata. Sample treatment: oral pan-JAK inhibitor, 5-10 mg twice daily. The authors extracted RNA and reverse transcribed it into cDNA as the sequencing template. Sequencing used immunoSEQ multiplex PCR; TCRdb keeps in-frame clones, though not all of them. The sample contains about 210,000 clones, less than 45% of which appear only once. This specimen was CD4+ T cells sorted from blood, taken at approximately week 36, from a patient treated with tofacitinib. These receptor sequences come from a human donor with alopecia areata.

V gene TRBV30 combines with J gene TRBJ2-1; D call uncertain. The ends were cut back, 1 base at V and 13 bases at J, with 11 bases in the middle. Looked up from germline, CDR1 is GTSNPN and CDR2 is SVGIG (reference sequence). The CDR3 extends over 11 amino acids. The CDR3 sequence is CAWSDDRTQFF. The CDR3 DNA follows: TGTGCCTGGAGTGACGACCGGACCCAGTTCTTC.

Here the CDR3 DNA reads TGTGCCAGCAGCGTAGGGGGACTAAGGGTCAATGAGCAGTTCTTC. Its protein product is CASSVGGLRVNEQFF. The chain joins TRBV9 to TRBJ2-1; 7 nucleotides agree with TRBD2. J was trimmed by 6 bases and V by 0 bases; bases with no gene match: 6. From germline, CDR1 is SGDLS and CDR2 YYNGEE. The CDR3 consists of 15 residues.

The rearrangement joins TRBV4-3 to TRBJ1-2, with D unclear. V gave up 1 base and J gave up 2 bases, with 14 bases separating them. CDR1 and CDR2 from the germline V gene are LGHNA and YSLEER. The CDR3 has 16 amino acids. The CDR3 sequence is CASSQGVGRLNYGYTF. In DNA, the CDR3 is TGCGCCAGCAGCCAAGGAGTTGGCAGATTAAACTATGGCTACACCTTC.

This clone was detected many times. The chain uses TRBV11-2 and TRBJ2-2, with 8 bases identical to TRBD2. CDR1 and CDR2 (germline): SGHAT, FQNNGV. V gave up 6 bases and J gave up 5 bases; unmatched junction bases: 11. CDR3 length: 16 residues. The CDR3 loop reads CASRQSGSRRTGELFF. The DNA for the CDR3 is TGTGCCAGCAGACAGAGCGGGAGTCGGCGTACCGGGGAGCTGTTTTTT.

J is TRBJ2-5 and V is TRBV11-1, with a possible D match to TRBD2 (6 bases). V lost 1 base, J lost 4 bases, and 10 bases lay in between. Germline V gives CDR1 SGHAT, CDR2 FQDESV (reference sequence). The CDR3 totals 14 residues. The CDR3 sequence is CASSLGDGGETQYF. Written as DNA, the CDR3 is TGTGCCAGCAGCTTAGGGGACGGGGGAGAGACCCAGTACTTC.

The V and J genes are TRBV6-5 and TRBJ2-1; D is undetermined. This CDR3 contains 13 residues. With 7 bases removed from V and 6 bases from J, the gap between germline ends came to 13 bases. Per germline, CDR1 MNHEY and CDR2 SVGAGI. CDR3 DNA: TGTGCCAGCACCCCCCGCCTCGGCAATGAGCAGTTCTTC. Protein: CASTPRLGNEQFF.

The chain employs TRBV29-1 and TRBJ2-5; 9 nucleotides agree with TRBD1. Germline lookup yields CDR1 SQVTM and CDR2 ANQGSEA. The CDR3 spans 13 residues. The J segment lost 12 bases and the V segment lost 5 bases, leaving 13 bases of the junction unmatched. CDR3 amino acids: CSVKDRGPFVEYF. The CDR3 DNA follows: TGCAGCGTTAAGGACAGGGGCCCCTTCGTCGAGTACTTC.

This clone has just a few counts. The chain employs TRBV28 and TRBJ1-1; no reliable D call. The V end was cut by 6 bases, the J end by 0 bases, with 17 bases between. The germline gives CDR1 MDHEN, CDR2 SYDVKM. The CDR3 is made up of 16 amino acids. CDR3 region: CASSPPGNQVNTEAFF. As DNA, the CDR3 is TGTGCCAGCAGCCCGCCGGGGAACCAAGTGAACACTGAAGCTTTCTTT.

The rearrangement uses TRBV11-2 and TRBJ2-5, with D uncertain. V was shortened by 2 bases and J by 5 bases, with 9 bases between the two germline ends. CDR3 length equals 13 residues. The germline CDR1 and CDR2 sequences are SGHAT and FQNNGV. The CDR3 is CASSLIPVETQYF. For the CDR3, the DNA is TGTGCCAGCAGCTTAATTCCCGTGGAGACCCAGTACTTC.

This clone has only a few counts. The gene calls are TRBV5-1 and TRBJ2-7; no reliable D call. Germline V CDR1 and CDR2: SGHRS, YFSETQ. The V end lost 0 bases, the J end lost 0 bases, and 4 bases lay between the germline ends. This CDR3 is built from 13 residues. DNA of the CDR3: TGCGCCAGCAGCTTGGGGTTCTCCTACGAGCAGTACTTC. It codes for CASSLGFSYEQYF.

V is TRBV7-9 and J is TRBJ2-7; D not resolved. The CDR3 spans 12 residues. Trimming took off 3 bases at V and 7 bases at J, with 10 bases between the two ends. Germline V gene lookup returns CDR1 SEHNR and CDR2 FQNEAQ (reference sequence). The CDR3 region is CASSFPPAEQYF. CDR3 DNA sequence: TGTGCCAGCAGCTTTCCACCGGCGGAGCAGTACTTC. The full variable domain, completed using reference TRBV7-9 and TRBJ2-7, is DTGVSQNPRHKITKRGQNVTFRCDPISEHNRLYWYRQTLGQGPEFLTYFQNEAQLEKSRLLSDRFSAERPKGSFSTLEIQRTEQGDSAMYLCASSFPPAEQYFGPGTRLTVT.

The genes are TRBV28 and TRBJ2-7, with 9 bases aligning to TRBD2. The trim removed 9 bases at V and 0 bases at J, leaving 9 bases unmatched. The CDR3 is 15 residues long. Germline CDR1 and CDR2: MDHEN and SYDVKM. This chain's CDR3 is CASSLAGLSSYEQYF. In nucleotides, the CDR3 is TGTGCCAGTAGTCTAGCGGGACTAAGCTCCTACGAGCAGTACTTC.

The chain employs TRBV19 and TRBJ1-1; TRBD1 is a possible D gene (5 bases). The CDR3 contains 14 residues. CDR1 and CDR2 (germline): LNHDA, SQIVND (reference sequence). V was pared by 4 bases and J by 5 bases, with 14 bases between. The CDR3 DNA reads TGTGCCAGTAGTACCTCCGGGGGGAGGACTGAAGCTTTCTTT. It specifies CASSTSGGRTEAFF.

The sample holds a few counts of this clone. This chain links TRBV15 with TRBJ2-2; D is unresolved. The CDR3 is made up of 12 amino acids. Germline V gene lookup returns CDR1 LNHNV and CDR2 YYDKDF (reference sequence). Trimming took 0 bases from V and 6 from J, leaving 2 bases between them. The CDR3 spells CATSREAGELFF. The DNA of the CDR3 is TGTGCCACCAGCAGAGAGGCCGGGGAGCTGTTTTTT.

At least ten counts were recorded for this clone. The chain joins TRBV5-5 to TRBJ1-2, with D unresolved. Germline V gene sequence: CDR1 SGHKS, CDR2 YYEKEE (reference sequence). The CDR3 contains 15 residues. Trimming shortened V by 2 bases and J by 8 bases, and 19 bases separated the two germline ends. CDR3 loop: CASSFTIPNQSGYTF. In DNA, the CDR3 is TGTGCCAGCAGCTTCACAATCCCCAACCAGTCAGGCTACACCTTC. The full variable domain, its missing parts supplied by reference TRBV5-5 and TRBJ1-2, is DAGVTQSPTHLIKTRGQQVTLRCSPISGHKSVSWYQQVLGQGPQFIFQYYEKEERGRGNFPDRFSARQFPNYSSELNVNALLLGDSALYLCASSFTIPNQSGYTFGSGTRLTVV.

The chain employs TRBV7-3 and TRBJ2-7; a weak D match, TRBD2 (5 bases). V lost 5 bases to trimming and J lost 2 bases, with 13 bases between them. Germline assignment: CDR1 SGHTA and CDR2 FQGTGA. This CDR3 contains 14 residues. The CDR3 region is CASSQLPGTYEQYF. Written as DNA, the CDR3 is TGTGCCAGCAGCCAACTACCGGGAACCTACGAGCAGTACTTC.

This chain links TRBV2 with TRBJ2-5; no firm D call. Trimming left V 6 bases short and J 5 bases short, with 10 bases between. Germline V gene sequence: CDR1 SNHLY, CDR2 FYNNEI. The CDR3 runs to 12 residues. In DNA form, the CDR3 reads TGTGCCAGCAGATGGAACCGGGAGACCCAGTACTTC. Translating it yields CASRWNRETQYF.

The V and J genes are TRBV7-2 and TRBJ2-5, with D perhaps TRBD2 (6 bases). The germline gives CDR1 SGHTA, CDR2 FQGNSA. This CDR3 contains 16 residues. V dropped 5 bases and J dropped 5 bases, with 21 bases sitting between them. CDR3 DNA: TGTGCCAGCAGCGCGCGCCCGGGACTCCAGAGGGAGACCCAGTACTTC. This translates into CASSARPGLQRETQYF.

The V call is TRBV7-9, the J call TRBJ1-1; 8 bases line up with TRBD1. The CDR3 has 13 residues. J was trimmed by 6 bases and V by 6 bases; bases with no gene match: 6. Germline CDR1 reads SEHNR; CDR2 reads FQNEAQ (reference sequence). The CDR3 DNA reads TGTGCCAGCAGTCAAGACAGGGGCGCTGAAGCTTTCTTT. Translation gives CASSQDRGAEAFF.